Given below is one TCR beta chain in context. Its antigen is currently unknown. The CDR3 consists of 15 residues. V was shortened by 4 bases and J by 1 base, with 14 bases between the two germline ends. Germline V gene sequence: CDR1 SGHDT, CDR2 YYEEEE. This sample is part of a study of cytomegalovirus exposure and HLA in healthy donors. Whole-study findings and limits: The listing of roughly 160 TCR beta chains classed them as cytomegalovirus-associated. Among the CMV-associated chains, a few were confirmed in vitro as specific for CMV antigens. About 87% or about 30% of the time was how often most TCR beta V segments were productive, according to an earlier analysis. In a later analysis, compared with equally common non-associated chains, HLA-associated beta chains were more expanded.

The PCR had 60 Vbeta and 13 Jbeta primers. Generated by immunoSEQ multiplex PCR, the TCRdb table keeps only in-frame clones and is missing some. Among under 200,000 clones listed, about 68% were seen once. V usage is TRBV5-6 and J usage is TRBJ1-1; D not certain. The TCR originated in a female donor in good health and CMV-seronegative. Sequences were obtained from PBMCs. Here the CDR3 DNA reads TGTGCCAGCAGCCGTCGAATTACCGGGAACACTGAAGCTTTCTTT. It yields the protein CASSRRITGNTEAFF.